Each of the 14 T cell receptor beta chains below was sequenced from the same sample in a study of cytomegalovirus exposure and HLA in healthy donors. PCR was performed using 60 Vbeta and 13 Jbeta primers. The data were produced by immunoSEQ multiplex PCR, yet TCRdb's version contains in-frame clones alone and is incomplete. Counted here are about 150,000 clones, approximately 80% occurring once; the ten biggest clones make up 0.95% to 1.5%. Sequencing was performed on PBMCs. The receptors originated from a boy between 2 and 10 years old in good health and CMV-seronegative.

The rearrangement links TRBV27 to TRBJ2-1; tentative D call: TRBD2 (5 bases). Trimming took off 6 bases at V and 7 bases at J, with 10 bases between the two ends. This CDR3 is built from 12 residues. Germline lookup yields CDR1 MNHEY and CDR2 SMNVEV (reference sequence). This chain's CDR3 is CASSPDYNEQFF. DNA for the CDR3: TGTGCCAGCAGCCCCGACTATAATGAGCAGTTCTTC.

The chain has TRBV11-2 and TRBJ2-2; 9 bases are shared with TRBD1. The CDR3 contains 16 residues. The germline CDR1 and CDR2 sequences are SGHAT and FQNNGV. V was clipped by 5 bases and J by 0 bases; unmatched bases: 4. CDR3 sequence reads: CASSTGTGPNTGELFF. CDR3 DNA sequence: TGTGCCAGCAGCACCGGGACAGGGCCGAACACCGGGGAGCTGTTTTTT.

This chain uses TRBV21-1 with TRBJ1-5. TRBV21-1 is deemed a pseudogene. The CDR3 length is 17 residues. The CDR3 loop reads CASSKPPVGGGGWPQHF. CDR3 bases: TGTGCCAGCAGCAAACCGCCCGTAGGCGGGGGAGGGTGGCCCCAGCATTTT.

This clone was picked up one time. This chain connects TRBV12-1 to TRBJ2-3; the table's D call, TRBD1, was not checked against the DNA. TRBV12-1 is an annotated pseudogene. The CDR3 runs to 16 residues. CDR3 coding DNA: TGTGCCAGCAGCTCAGGGACAGGGAGGTTCACAGATACGCAGTATTTT. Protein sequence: CASSSGTGRFTDTQYF.

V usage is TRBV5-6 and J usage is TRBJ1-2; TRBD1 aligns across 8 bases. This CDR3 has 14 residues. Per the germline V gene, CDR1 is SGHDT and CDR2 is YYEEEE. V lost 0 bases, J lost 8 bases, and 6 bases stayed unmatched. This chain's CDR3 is CASSLGTGLTGYTF. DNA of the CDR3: TGTGCCAGCAGCTTGGGGACAGGGCTTACAGGCTACACCTTC.

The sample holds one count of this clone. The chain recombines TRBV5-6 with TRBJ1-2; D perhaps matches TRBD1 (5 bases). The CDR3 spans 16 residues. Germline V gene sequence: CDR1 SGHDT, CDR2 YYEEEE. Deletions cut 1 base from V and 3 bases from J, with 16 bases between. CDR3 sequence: CASSLLQGSVDYGYTF. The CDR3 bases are TGTGCCAGCAGCTTGCTTCAGGGATCTGTCGACTATGGCTACACCTTC.

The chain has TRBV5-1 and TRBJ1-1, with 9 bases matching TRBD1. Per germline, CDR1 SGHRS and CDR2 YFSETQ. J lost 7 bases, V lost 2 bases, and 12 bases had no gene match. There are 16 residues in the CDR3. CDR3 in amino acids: CASSLIQGALGGEAFF. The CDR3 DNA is TGCGCCAGCAGCTTAATACAGGGGGCTTTGGGAGGTGAAGCTTTCTTT.

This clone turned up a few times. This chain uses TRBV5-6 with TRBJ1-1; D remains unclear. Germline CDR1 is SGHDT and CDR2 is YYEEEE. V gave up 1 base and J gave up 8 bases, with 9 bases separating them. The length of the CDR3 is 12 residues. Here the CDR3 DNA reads TGTGCCAGCAGCTTGAGCGCGGCAGAAGCTTTCTTT. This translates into CASSLSAAEAFF.

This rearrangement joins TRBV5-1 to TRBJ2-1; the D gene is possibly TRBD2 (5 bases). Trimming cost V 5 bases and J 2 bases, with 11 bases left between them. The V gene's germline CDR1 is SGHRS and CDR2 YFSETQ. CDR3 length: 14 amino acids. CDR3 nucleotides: TGCGCCAGCAGGCTATCGGGGACCTACAATGAGCAGTTCTTC. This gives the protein CASRLSGTYNEQFF.

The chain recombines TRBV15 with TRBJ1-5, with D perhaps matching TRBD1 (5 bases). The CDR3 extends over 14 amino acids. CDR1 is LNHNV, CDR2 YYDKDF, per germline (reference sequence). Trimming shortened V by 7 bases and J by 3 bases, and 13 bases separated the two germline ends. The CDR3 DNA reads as TGTGCCACCAAAAGACAGTATAACAATCAGCCCCAGCATTTT. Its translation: CATKRQYNNQPQHF.

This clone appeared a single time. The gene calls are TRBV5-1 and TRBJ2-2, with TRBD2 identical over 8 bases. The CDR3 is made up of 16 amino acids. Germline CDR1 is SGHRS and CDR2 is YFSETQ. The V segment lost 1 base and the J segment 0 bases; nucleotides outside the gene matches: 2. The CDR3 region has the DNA TGCGCCAGCAGCTTGCCGGGACTAGCGAACACCGGGGAGCTGTTTTTT. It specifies CASSLPGLANTGELFF.

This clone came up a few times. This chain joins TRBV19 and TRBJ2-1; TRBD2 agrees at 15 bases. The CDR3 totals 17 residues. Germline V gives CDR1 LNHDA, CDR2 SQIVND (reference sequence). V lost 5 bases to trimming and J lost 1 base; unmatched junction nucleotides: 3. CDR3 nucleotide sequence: TGTGCCAGTAGTCCTGGACTAGCGGGGGGGTCCTACAATGAGCAGTTCTTC. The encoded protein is CASSPGLAGGSYNEQFF.

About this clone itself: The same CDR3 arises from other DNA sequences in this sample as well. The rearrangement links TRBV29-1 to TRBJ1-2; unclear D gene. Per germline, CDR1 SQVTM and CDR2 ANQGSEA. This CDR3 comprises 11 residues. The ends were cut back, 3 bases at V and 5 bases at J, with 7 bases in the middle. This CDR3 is CSVDRGYGYTF. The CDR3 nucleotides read TGCAGCGTTGATCGAGGTTATGGCTACACCTTC.

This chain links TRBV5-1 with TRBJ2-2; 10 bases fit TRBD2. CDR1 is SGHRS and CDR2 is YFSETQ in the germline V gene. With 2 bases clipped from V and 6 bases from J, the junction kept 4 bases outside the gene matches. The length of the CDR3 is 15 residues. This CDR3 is CASSFSGGTPGELFF. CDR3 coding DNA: TGCGCCAGCAGCTTTAGCGGGGGGACCCCCGGGGAGCTGTTTTTT.